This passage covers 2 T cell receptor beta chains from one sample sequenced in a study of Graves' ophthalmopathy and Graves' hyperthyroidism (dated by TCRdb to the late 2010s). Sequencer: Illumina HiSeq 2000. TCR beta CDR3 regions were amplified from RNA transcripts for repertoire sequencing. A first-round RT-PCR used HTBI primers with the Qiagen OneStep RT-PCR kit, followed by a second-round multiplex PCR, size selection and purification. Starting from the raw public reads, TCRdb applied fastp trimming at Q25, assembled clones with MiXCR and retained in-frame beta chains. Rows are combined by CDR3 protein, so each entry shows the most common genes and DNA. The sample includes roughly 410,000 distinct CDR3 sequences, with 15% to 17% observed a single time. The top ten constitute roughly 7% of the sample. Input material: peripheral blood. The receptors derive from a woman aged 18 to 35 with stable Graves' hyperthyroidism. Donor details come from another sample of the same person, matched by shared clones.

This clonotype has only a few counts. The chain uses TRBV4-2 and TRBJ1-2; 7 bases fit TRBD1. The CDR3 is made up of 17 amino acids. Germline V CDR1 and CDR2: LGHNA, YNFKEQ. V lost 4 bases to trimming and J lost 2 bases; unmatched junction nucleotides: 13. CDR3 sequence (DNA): TGTGCCAGCAGCCTCCCGTCCTACCGGGACAGCAACTATGGCTACACCTTC. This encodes CASSLPSYRDSNYGYTF.

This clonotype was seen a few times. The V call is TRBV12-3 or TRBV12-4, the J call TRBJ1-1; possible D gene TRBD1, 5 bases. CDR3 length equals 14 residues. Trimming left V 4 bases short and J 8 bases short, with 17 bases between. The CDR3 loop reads CASSSPPFGTEAFF. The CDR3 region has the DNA TGTGCCAGCAGTTCCCCCCCGTTTGGGACCGAAGCTTTCTTT.